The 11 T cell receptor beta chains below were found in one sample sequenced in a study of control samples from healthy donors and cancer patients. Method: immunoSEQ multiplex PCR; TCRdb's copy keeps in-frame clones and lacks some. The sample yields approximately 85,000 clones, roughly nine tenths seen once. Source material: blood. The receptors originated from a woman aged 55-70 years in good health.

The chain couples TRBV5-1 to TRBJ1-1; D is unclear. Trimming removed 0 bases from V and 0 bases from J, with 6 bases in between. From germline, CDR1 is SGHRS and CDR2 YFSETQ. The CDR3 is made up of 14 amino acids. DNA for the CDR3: TGCGCCAGCAGCTTGGACAGCCTGAACACTGAAGCTTTCTTT. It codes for CASSLDSLNTEAFF.

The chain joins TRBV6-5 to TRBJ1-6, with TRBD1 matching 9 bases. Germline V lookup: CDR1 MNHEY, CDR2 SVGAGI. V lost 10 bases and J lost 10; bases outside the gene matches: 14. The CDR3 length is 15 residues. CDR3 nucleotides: TGTGCCACAAAAAGGCCGGGACAGGGCGAATCACCCCTCCACTTT. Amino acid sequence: CATKRPGQGESPLHF.

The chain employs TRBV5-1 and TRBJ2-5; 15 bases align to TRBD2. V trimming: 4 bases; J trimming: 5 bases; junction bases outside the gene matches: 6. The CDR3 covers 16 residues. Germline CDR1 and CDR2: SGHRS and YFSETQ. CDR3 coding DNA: TGCGCCAGCAGCGCCGGACTAGCGGGGGGGCAGGAGACCCAGTACTTC. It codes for CASSAGLAGGQETQYF.

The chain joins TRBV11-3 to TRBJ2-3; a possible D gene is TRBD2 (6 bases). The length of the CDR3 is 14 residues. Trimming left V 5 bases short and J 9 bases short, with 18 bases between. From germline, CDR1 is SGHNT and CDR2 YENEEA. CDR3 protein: CASSGRTTPMTQYF. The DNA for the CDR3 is TGTGCCAGCAGCGGAAGGACTACCCCAATGACGCAGTATTTT.

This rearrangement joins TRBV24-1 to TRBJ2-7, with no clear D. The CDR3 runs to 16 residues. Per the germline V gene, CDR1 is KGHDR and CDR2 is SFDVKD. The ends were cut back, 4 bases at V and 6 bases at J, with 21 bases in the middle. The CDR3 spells CATSDSSPGPKGEQYF. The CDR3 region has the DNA TGTGCCACCAGTGACTCCTCCCCCGGGCCCAAGGGCGAGCAGTACTTC.

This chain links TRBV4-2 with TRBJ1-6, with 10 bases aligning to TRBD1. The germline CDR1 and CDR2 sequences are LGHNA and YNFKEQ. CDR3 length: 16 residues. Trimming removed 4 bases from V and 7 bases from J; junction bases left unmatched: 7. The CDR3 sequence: CASSPTGGEMNSPLHF. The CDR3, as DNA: TGTGCCAGCAGCCCGACAGGGGGCGAAATGAATTCACCCCTCCACTTT.

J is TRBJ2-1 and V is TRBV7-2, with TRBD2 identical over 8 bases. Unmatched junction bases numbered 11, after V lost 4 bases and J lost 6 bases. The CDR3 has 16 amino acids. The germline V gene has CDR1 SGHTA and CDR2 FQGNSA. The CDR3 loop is CASSYTGVAGPNEQFF. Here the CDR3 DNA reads TGTGCCAGCAGCTATACGGGAGTAGCGGGACCCAATGAGCAGTTCTTC.

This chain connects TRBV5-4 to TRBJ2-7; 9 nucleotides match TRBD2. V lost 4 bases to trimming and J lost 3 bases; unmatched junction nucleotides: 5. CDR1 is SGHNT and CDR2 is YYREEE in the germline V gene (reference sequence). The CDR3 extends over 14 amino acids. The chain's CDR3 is CASSRRGGDYEQYF. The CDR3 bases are TGTGCCAGCAGCCGTCGCGGGGGGGACTACGAGCAGTACTTC.

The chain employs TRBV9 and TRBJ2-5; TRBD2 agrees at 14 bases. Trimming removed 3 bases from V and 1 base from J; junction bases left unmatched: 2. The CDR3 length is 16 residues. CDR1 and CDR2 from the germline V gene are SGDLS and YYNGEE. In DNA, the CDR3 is TGTGCCAGCAGCGCCGGACTAGCGGGGGGCCAAGAGACCCAGTACTTC. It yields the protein CASSAGLAGGQETQYF.

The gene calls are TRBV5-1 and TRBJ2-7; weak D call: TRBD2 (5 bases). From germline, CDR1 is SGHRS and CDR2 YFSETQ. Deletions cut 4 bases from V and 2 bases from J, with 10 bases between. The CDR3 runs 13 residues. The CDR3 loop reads CASSRGAAYEQYF. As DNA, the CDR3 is TGCGCCAGCAGCCGCGGAGCGGCCTACGAGCAGTACTTC.

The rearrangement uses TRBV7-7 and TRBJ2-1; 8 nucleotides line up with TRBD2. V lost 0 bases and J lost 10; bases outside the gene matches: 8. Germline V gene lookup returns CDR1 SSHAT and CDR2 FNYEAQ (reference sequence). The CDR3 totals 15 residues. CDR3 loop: CASSLAGEAGEEQFF. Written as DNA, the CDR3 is TGTGCCAGCAGCTTAGCGGGAGAAGCGGGAGAGGAGCAGTTCTTC.